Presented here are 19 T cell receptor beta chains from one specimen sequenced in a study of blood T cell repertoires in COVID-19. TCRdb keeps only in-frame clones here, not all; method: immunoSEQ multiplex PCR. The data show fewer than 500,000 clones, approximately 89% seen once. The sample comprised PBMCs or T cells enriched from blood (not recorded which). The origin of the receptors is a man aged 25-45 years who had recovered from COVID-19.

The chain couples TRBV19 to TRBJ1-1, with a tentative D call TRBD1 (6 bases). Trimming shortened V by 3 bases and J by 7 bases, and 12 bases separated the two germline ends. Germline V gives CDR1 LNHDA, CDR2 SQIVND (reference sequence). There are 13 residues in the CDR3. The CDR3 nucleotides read TGTGCCAGTAGTATTGCGGGGGCCCATGAAGCTTTCTTT. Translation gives CASSIAGAHEAFF.

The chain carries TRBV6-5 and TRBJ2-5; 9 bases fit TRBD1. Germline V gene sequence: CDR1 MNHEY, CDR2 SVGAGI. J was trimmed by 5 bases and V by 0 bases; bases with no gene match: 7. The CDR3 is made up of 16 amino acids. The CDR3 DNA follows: TGTGCCAGCAGTTACTCCGGAACCGGGACAGGGGAGACCCAGTACTTC. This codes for CASSYSGTGTGETQYF.

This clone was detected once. The CDR3 DNA is TGTGCCAACCGGGACAGCTCTAACTATGGCTACACCTTC. Translating gives CANRDSSNYGYTF. The chain couples TRBV10-3 to TRBJ1-2; 7 nucleotides align to TRBD1. The CDR3 sequence is 13 residues long. V was clipped by 10 bases and J by 0 bases; unmatched bases: 5. CDR1 and CDR2 (germline): ENHRY, SYGVKD.

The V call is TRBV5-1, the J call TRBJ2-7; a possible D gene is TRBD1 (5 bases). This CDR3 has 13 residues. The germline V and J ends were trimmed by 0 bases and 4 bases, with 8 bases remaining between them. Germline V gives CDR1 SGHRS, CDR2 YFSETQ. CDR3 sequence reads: CASSLEGLYEQYF. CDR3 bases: TGCGCCAGCAGCTTGGAGGGGCTTTACGAGCAGTACTTC.

CDR3 in DNA: TGTGCCGGGGGGTACGGGGAGCTGTTTTTT. This gives the protein CAGGYGELFF. The rearrangement links TRBV30 to TRBJ2-2, with D possibly matching TRBD2 (6 bases). V shed 8 bases and J shed 7 bases, with 8 bases lying between them. Germline V gene lookup returns CDR1 GTSNPN and CDR2 SVGIG (reference sequence). This CDR3 is 10 amino acids long.

CDR3 in amino acids: CASSPGTVSSYNEQFF. The CDR3 nucleotides are TGTGCCAGCAGCCCGGGGACAGTTAGCTCCTACAATGAGCAGTTCTTC. The V gene is TRBV5-4, the J gene TRBJ2-1; 7 positions agree with TRBD1. Germline trimming cut 4 bases from V and 0 bases from J; bases unmatched to any gene: 7. The CDR3 is 16 residues long. Germline values: CDR1 SGHNT, CDR2 YYREEE (reference sequence).

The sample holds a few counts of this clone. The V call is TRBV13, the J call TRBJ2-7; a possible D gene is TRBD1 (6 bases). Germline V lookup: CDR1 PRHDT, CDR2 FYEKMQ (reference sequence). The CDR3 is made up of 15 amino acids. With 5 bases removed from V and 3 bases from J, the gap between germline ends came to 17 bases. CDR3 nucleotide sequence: TGTGCCAGCAGCACCCGACAGGTTTCTTACTACGAGCAGTACTTC. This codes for CASSTRQVSYYEQYF. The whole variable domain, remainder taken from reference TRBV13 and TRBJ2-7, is AAGVIQSPRHLIKEKRETATLKCYPIPRHDTVYWYQQGPGQDPQFLISFYEKMQSDKGSIPDRFSAQQFSDYHSELNMSSLELGDSALYFCASSTRQVSYYEQYFGPGTRLTVT.

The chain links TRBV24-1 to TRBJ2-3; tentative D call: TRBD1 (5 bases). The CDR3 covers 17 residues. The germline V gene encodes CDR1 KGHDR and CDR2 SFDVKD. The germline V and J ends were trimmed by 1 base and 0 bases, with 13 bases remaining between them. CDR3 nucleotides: TGTGCCACCAGTGATTTTCCCGGACCAGGGAGCACAGATACGCAGTATTTT. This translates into CATSDFPGPGSTDTQYF.

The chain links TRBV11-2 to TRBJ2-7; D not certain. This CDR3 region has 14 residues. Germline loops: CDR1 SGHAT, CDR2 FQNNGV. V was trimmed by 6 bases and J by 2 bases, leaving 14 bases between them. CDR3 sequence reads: CASRDRSQTYEQYF. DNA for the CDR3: TGTGCCAGCAGGGATCGTAGCCAGACCTACGAGCAGTACTTC.

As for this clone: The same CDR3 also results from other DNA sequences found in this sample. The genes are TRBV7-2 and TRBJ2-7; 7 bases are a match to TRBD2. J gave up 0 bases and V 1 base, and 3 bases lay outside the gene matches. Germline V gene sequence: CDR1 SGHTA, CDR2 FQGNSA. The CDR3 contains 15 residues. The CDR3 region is CASSLDGGSSYEQYF. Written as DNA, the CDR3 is TGTGCCAGCAGCTTAGACGGGGGGTCCTCCTACGAGCAGTACTTC.

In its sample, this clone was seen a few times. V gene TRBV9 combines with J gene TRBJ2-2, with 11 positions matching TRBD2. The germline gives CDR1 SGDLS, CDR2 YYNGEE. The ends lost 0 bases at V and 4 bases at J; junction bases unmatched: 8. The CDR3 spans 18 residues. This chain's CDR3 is CASSVAASGGQGTGELFF. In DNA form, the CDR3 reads TGTGCCAGCAGCGTAGCGGCTAGCGGGGGGCAGGGCACCGGGGAGCTGTTTTTT.

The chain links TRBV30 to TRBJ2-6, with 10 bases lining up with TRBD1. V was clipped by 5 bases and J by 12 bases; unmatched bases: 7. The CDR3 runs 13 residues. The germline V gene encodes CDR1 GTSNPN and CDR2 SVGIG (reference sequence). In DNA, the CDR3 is TGTGCCTGGGGACCCGGGGACAGGGGCGTCCTGACTTTC. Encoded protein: CAWGPGDRGVLTF. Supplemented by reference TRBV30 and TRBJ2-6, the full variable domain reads SQTIHQWPATLVQPVGSPLSLECTVEGTSNPNLYWYRQAAGRGLQLLFYSVGIGQISSEVPQNLSASRPQDRQFILSSKKLLLSDSGFYLCAWGPGDRGVLTFGAGSRLTVL.

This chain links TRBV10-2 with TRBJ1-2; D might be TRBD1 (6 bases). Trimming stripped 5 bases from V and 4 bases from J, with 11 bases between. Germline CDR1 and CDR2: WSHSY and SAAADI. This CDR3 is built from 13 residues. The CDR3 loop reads CASSLQGTYGYTF. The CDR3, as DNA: TGCGCCAGCAGTCTCCAGGGGACCTATGGCTACACCTTC.

CDR3 coding DNA: TGTGCCAGCAGTTTCACAGGGACAGGGGTAACTGAAGCTTTCTTT. Translated, it gives CASSFTGTGVTEAFF. V and J are TRBV28 and TRBJ1-1, with TRBD1 matching over 10 bases. The V segment lost 3 bases and the J segment 5 bases; nucleotides outside the gene matches: 6. The CDR3 is 15 amino acids. Germline V gene lookup returns CDR1 MDHEN and CDR2 SYDVKM.

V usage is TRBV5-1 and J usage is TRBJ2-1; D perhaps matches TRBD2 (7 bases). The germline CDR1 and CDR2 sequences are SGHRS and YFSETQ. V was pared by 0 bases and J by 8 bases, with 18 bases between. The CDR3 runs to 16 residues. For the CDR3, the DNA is TGCGCCAGCAGCTTGGCCCTTGCGGGGGCGGGGGATGAGCAGTTCTTC. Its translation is CASSLALAGAGDEQFF.

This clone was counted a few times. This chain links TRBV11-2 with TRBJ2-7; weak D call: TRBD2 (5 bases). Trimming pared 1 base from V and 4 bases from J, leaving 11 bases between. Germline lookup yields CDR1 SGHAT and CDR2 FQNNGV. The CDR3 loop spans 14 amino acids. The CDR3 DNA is TGTGCCAGCAGCTTAGGAGAAGCGGTTTACGAGCAGTACTTC. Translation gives CASSLGEAVYEQYF.

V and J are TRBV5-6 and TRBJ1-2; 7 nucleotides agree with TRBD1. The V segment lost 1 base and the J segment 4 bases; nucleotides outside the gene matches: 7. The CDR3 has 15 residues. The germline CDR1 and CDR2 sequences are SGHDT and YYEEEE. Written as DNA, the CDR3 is TGTGCCAGCAGCTTGTGGGCAGGGGGAACCTATGGCTACACCTTC. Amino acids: CASSLWAGGTYGYTF. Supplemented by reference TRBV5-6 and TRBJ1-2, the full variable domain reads DAGVTQSPTHLIKTRGQQVTLRCSPKSGHDTVSWYQQALGQGPQFIFQYYEEEERQRGNFPDRFSGHQFPNYSSELNVNALLLGDSALYLCASSLWAGGTYGYTFGSGTRLTVV.

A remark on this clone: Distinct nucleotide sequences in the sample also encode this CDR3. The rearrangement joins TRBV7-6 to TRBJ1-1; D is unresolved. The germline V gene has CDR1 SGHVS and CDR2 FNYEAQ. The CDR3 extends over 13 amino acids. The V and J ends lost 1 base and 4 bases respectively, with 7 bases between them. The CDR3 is CASSLVEGTEAFF. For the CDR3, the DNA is TGTGCCAGCAGCTTAGTGGAGGGCACTGAAGCTTTCTTT.

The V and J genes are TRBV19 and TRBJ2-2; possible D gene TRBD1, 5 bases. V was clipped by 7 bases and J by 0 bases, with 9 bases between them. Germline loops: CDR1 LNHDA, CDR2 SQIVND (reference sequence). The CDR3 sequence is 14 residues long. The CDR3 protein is CASTDRPNTGELFF. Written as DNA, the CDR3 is TGTGCCAGTACCGACAGACCGAACACCGGGGAGCTGTTTTTT.